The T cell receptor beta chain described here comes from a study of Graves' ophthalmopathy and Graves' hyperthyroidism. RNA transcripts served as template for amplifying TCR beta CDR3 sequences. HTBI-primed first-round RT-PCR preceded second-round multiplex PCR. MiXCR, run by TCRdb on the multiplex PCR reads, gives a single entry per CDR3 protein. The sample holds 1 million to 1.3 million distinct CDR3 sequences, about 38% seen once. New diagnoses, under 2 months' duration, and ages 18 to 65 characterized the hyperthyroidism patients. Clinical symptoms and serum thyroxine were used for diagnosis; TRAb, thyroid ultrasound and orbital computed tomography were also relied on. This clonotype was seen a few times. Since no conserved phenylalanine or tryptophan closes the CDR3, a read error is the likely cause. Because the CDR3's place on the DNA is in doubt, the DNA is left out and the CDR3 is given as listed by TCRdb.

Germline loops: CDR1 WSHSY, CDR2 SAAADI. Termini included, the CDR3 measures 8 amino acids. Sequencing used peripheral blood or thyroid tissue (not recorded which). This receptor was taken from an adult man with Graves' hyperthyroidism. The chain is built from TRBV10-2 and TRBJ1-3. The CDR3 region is CASSAGLA.